This is a list of T cell receptor beta chains from one sample in a study of blood T cell repertoires in COVID-19. Using immunoSEQ multiplex PCR, the repertoire was profiled, and TCRdb retains in-frame clones only, with some absent. Of 55,000 to 65,000 clones listed, approximately 78% are singletons. The material sequenced was peripheral blood. The receptors here all came from a human donor in a cohort sampled during active COVID-19. CDR3s include the opening cysteine and the closing phenylalanine or tryptophan. The D gene is left open where the match is weak. Part of the rows lack a size; the others show once, few, many or a class for expanded clones.

>TRBJ2-5|NA|TRBV7-8|TRBD2
TGTGCCAGCAGCTCCGATAGCGGGGGGGGGACCCAGTACTTC
CASSSDSGGGTQYF
>TRBJ2-1|NA|TRBV7-2|TRBD2
TGTGCCAGCAGCTTAGCTAGCGGGGCGCATAGCTCCTACAATGAGCAGTTCTTC
CASSLASGAHSSYNEQFF
>TRBJ2-1|NA|TRBV5-6|NA
TGTGCCAGCAGCTTGATGTCGTTAGCACACAATGAGCAGTTCTTC
CASSLMSLAHNEQFF
>TRBJ1-3|NA|TRBV6-5|NA
TGTGCCAGCAGTTCTTATTACCAGGGTGGAAACACCATATATTTT
CASSSYYQGGNTIYF
>TRBJ2-7|NA|TRBV6-5|NA
TGTGCCAGCAGCAGGGTACGTGGGTACGAGCAGTACTTC
CASSRVRGYEQYF
>TRBJ1-1|once|TRBV19|NA
TGTGCCAGTAGTCGACAAACTGAAGCTTTCTTT
CASSRQTEAFF
>TRBJ2-5|NA|TRBV3-1/TRBV3-2|NA
TGTGCCAGCAGCCAAGATACAGGCGGACAAGAGACCCAGTACTTC
CASSQDTGGQETQYF
>TRBJ2-3|NA|TRBV2|NA
TGTGCCAGCAAGGGTAGCGGCACAGATACGCAGTATTTT
CASKGSGTDTQYF
>TRBJ2-3|NA|TRBV27|TRBD2
TGTGCCAGCGGTAGACTAGCGGGGGGGCGCGGCACAGATACGCAGTATTTT
CASGRLAGGRGTDTQYF
>TRBJ2-1|NA|TRBV27|TRBD2
TGTGCCAGCAGTTACAGGGTTAGCGGGGGGATAACCTACAATGAGCAGTTCTTC
CASSYRVSGGITYNEQFF
>TRBJ2-2|NA|TRBV19|NA
TGTGCCAGTAGTATACGTTGGGGGGGCGGCTCCGGGGAGCTGTTTTTT
CASSIRWGGGSGELFF
>TRBJ1-3|NA|TRBV18|NA
TGTGCCAGCTCACCCGCACGCAGGACTGGAAACACCATATATTTT
CASSPARRTGNTIYF
>TRBJ1-4|few|TRBV2|NA
TGTGCCAGCAGTAAGGGAGCGGCGGGAAAACTGTTTTTT
CASSKGAAGKLFF
>TRBJ1-5|NA|TRBV24-1|NA
TGTGCCACCAGTGATTTTGGGGGGGCTCAGCCCCAGCATTTT
CATSDFGGAQPQHF
>TRBJ1-5|NA|TRBV18|NA
TGTGCCAGCTCACCGGGAGGGAATCAGCCCCAGCATTTT
CASSPGGNQPQHF
>TRBJ2-2|NA|TRBV7-6|TRBD2
TGTGCCAGCAGCTCCCGACTAGCGGGGGGGAGGACCGGGGAGCTGTTTTTT
CASSSRLAGGRTGELFF
>TRBJ2-1|NA|TRBV14|TRBD2
TGTGCCAGCAGCCAAGAGGGTGGGCGGGGGTACAATGAGCAGTTCTTC
CASSQEGGRGYNEQFF
>TRBJ1-5|NA|TRBV25-1|TRBD1
TGTGCCAGCAGTGAGACAGGGCCCAATCAGCCCCAGCATTTT
CASSETGPNQPQHF
>TRBJ1-6|NA|TRBV5-1|TRBD1
TGCGCCAGCAGCTTGGGTGACAGGGGGCTATCACCCCTCCACTTT
CASSLGDRGLSPLHF
>TRBJ1-1|NA|TRBV6-1|NA
TGTGCCAGCAGTGAACGTTCCCGGGGGGCGAACACTGAAGCTTTCTTT
CASSERSRGANTEAFF